These 18 T cell receptor beta chains share one sample of origin, sequenced in a study of blood T cells in healthy people across ages. Together with a sample-barcoded 5' primer, a J-beta primer mix was included in a second PCR lasting about 6 to 11 cycles. A single record per CDR3 protein comes from TCRdb applying MiXCR to the 5' RACE reads. The sample records around 1,500,000 distinct CDR3 sequences, approximately 30% being singletons. Source material: blood. Receptors originate from a young woman in good health.

In the case of this clonotype: A much larger clone is a single base away; this may be a read error. CDR3: CATSETGRGRQSQYF. For the CDR3, the DNA is TGTGCCACCAGTGAAACCGGGAGGGGGCGGCAGTCCCAGTACTTC. The chain carries TRBV24-1 and TRBJ2-5, with D possibly being TRBD2 (8 bases). The V gene's germline CDR1 is KGHDR and CDR2 SFDVKD. This CDR3 comprises 15 residues. The germline V and J ends were trimmed by 4 bases and 9 bases, with 20 bases remaining between them.

This clonotype was counted only a few times. The chain is built from TRBV4-3 and TRBJ2-7; tentative D call: TRBD2 (5 bases). Trimming shortened V by 3 bases and J by 0 bases, and 18 bases separated the two germline ends. Per germline, CDR1 LGHNA and CDR2 YSLEER. This CDR3 region has 17 residues. The CDR3 DNA follows: TGCGCCAGCAGCCAGTGGGGAAGCGGAGAAAGCTCCTACGAGCAGTACTTC. It is translated as CASSQWGSGESSYEQYF.

Details on this clonotype: A much larger clone differs from this one at a single base, so this may be a read error. This rearrangement joins TRBV6-6 to TRBJ2-7; the D gene is possibly TRBD2 (5 bases). The germline CDR1 and CDR2 sequences are MNHNY and SVGAGI (reference sequence). This CDR3 comprises 15 residues. Trimming shortened V by 2 bases and J by 0 bases, and 11 bases separated the two germline ends. For the CDR3, the DNA is TGTGCCAGCAGTTACCCCGGGGTAAGCTCCTACGAGCAGTACTTC. Translation gives CASSYPGVSSYEQYF.

This clonotype was seen many times. V is TRBV29-1 and J is TRBJ2-4; D may be TRBD1 (5 bases). V lost 5 bases and J lost 8, with 16 bases in between. This CDR3 contains 13 residues. The germline V gene encodes CDR1 SQVTM and CDR2 ANQGSEA. CDR3 sequence (DNA): TGCAGCGTTCGCAGGGATGGTGAGGACATTCAGTACTTC. Translating it yields CSVRRDGEDIQYF. Filled out from reference TRBV29-1 and TRBJ2-4, the complete variable domain reads SAVISQKPSRDICQRGTSLTIQCQVDSQVTMMFWYRQQPGQSLTLIATANQGSEATYESGFVIDKFPISRPNLTFSTLTVSNMSPEDSSIYLCSVRRDGEDIQYFGAGTRLSVL.

The table lists this clonotype with a count of one. This may stem from a read error, because a much larger clone lies one nucleotide away. The gene calls are TRBV4-1 and TRBJ1-1; a possible D gene is TRBD1 (5 bases). Trimming took off 1 base at V and 6 bases at J, with 9 bases between the two ends. The CDR3 sequence is 13 residues long. Germline lookup yields CDR1 MGHRA and CDR2 YSYEKL. CDR3 residues: CASSQARGAEAFF. CDR3 nucleotide sequence: TGCGCCAGCAGCCAAGCAAGGGGAGCTGAAGCTTTCTTT.

This clonotype showed up just once. One base away lies a much larger clone, so this may be a sequencing read error. The chain links TRBV9 to TRBJ2-1; TRBD2 is a possible D gene (6 bases). CDR3 length equals 14 residues. CDR1 is SGDLS, CDR2 YYNGEE, per germline. The CDR3 spells CANSAPGTYNEQFF. The CDR3 DNA is TGTGCCAACAGCGCCCCAGGGACTTACAATGAGCAGTTCTTC.

The chain joins TRBV10-3 to TRBJ1-2; possibly TRBD1 for D (5 bases). The V and J ends lost 2 bases and 4 bases respectively, with 8 bases between them. Germline V gene data show CDR1 as ENHRY and CDR2 as SYGVKD. The CDR3 spans 13 residues. CDR3 DNA: TGTGCCATCAGTGAGCGGGGCCTCTATGGCTACACCTTC. This translates into CAISERGLYGYTF.

This chain joins TRBV5-1 and TRBJ1-1, with D maybe TRBD1 (6 bases). This CDR3 has 14 residues. V lost 4 bases and J lost 3, with 13 bases in between. CDR1 is SGHRS, CDR2 YFSETQ, per germline. CDR3 in amino acids: CASSPEGEYTEAFF. CDR3 bases: TGCGCCAGCAGCCCGGAGGGGGAATACACTGAAGCTTTCTTT. The whole variable domain, filled in from reference TRBV5-1 and TRBJ1-1, reads KAGVTQTPRYLIKTRGQQVTLSCSPISGHRSVSWYQQTPGQGLQFLFEYFSETQRNKGNFPGRFSGRQFSNSRSEMNVSTLELGDSALYLCASSPEGEYTEAFFGQGTRLTVV.

The V and J genes are TRBV5-1 and TRBJ2-1; 8 nucleotides align to TRBD1. The closer fit of TRBJ2-7 to the DNA end suggests the J call may be wrong. CDR3 length: 17 residues. The germline gives CDR1 SGHRS, CDR2 YFSETQ. The CDR3 nucleotides are TGCGCCAGCAGCTTAGTTTGGACAGGGCTCTCCTACAATGAGCAGTACTTC. Translated: CASSLVWTGLSYNEQYF.

This clonotype has a count of ten or more. This chain uses TRBV28 with TRBJ2-4; 7 bases are a match to TRBD1. CDR3 length equals 13 residues. V trimming: 3 bases; J trimming: 8 bases; junction bases outside the gene matches: 4. Germline values: CDR1 MDHEN, CDR2 SYDVKM. DNA for the CDR3: TGTGCCAGCAGTTTCCAGGGGGTTTACATTCAGTACTTC. Translating gives CASSFQGVYIQYF.

This clonotype came up a few times. J is TRBJ2-7 and V is TRBV7-9; TRBD2 is a possible D gene (6 bases). In germline, CDR1 is SEHNR, CDR2 FQNEAQ (reference sequence). The CDR3 extends over 16 amino acids. V lost 3 bases, J lost 7 bases, and 22 bases lay in between. CDR3 loop: CASSFLLSGGPREQYF. In DNA, the CDR3 is TGTGCCAGCAGCTTTCTTCTTTCAGGAGGGCCCAGGGAGCAGTACTTC.

The sample holds many counts of this clonotype. V usage is TRBV20-1 and J usage is TRBJ2-7, with 9 nucleotides matching TRBD2. The CDR3 is 14 amino acids. CDR1 and CDR2 (germline): DFQATT, SNEGSKA (reference sequence). Unmatched junction bases numbered 2, after V lost 1 base and J lost 1 base. The CDR3 reads CSARGLADSYEQYF. The DNA for the CDR3 is TGCAGTGCTAGAGGACTAGCGGATTCCTACGAGCAGTACTTC.

There are a few counts of this clonotype. J is TRBJ1-1 and V is TRBV7-9; a weak D match, TRBD1 (6 bases). The CDR3 totals 14 residues. V shed 5 bases and J shed 1 base, with 11 bases lying between them. The germline V gene has CDR1 SEHNR and CDR2 FQNEAQ (reference sequence). CDR3 nucleotide sequence: TGTGCCAGCAGCAAGGGGGAGCAGAACACTGAAGCTTTCTTT. It yields the protein CASSKGEQNTEAFF.

A note on this clonotype: One end of the junction is discordant with germline, which a read error may explain. The genes are TRBV7-2 and TRBJ2-1, with D possibly TRBD1 on 5 matching bases. The CDR3 contains 16 residues. Looked up from germline, CDR1 is SGHTA and CDR2 is FQGNSA. CDR3 protein: CASSPQGGGAFSEQFF. CDR3 DNA: TGTGCTAGCAGCCCGCAGGGTGGCGGAGCGTTCAGTGAGCAGTTCTTC.

The V call is TRBV20-1, the J call TRBJ2-7; D is unclear. Trimming pared 5 bases from V and 2 bases from J, leaving 10 bases between. Germline CDR1 is DFQATT and CDR2 is SNEGSKA (reference sequence). The CDR3 sequence is 12 residues long. The CDR3 loop is CSAASGPYEQYF. The DNA for the CDR3 is TGCAGTGCTGCGTCCGGCCCCTACGAGCAGTACTTC.

V is TRBV12-3 or TRBV12-4 and J is TRBJ1-6, with D tentatively TRBD1 (5 bases). V was pared by 5 bases and J by 14 bases, with 13 bases between. The CDR3 has 12 amino acids. CDR3 loop: CASSTQEFTLHF. CDR3 in DNA: TGTGCCAGCAGTACACAGGAATTCACCCTCCACTTT.

This clonotype has ten or more counts. This chain links TRBV11-2 with TRBJ2-4; 7 positions agree with TRBD1. Germline V gene data show CDR1 as SGHAT and CDR2 as FQNNGV. V was clipped by 3 bases and J by 5 bases; unmatched bases: 10. CDR3 length equals 16 residues. CDR3 protein: CASSLTGNLQENIQYF. For the CDR3, the DNA is TGTGCCAGCAGCTTGACAGGGAACCTCCAGGAAAACATTCAGTACTTC.

This rearrangement joins TRBV12-3 or TRBV12-4 to TRBJ1-2; TRBD1 matches at 7 bases. Germline trimming cut 2 bases from V and 8 bases from J; bases unmatched to any gene: 5. This CDR3 contains 13 residues. CDR3 DNA sequence: TGTGCCAGCAGTTTAAAGGGGGCGAAGGGCTACACCTTC. This gives the protein CASSLKGAKGYTF.